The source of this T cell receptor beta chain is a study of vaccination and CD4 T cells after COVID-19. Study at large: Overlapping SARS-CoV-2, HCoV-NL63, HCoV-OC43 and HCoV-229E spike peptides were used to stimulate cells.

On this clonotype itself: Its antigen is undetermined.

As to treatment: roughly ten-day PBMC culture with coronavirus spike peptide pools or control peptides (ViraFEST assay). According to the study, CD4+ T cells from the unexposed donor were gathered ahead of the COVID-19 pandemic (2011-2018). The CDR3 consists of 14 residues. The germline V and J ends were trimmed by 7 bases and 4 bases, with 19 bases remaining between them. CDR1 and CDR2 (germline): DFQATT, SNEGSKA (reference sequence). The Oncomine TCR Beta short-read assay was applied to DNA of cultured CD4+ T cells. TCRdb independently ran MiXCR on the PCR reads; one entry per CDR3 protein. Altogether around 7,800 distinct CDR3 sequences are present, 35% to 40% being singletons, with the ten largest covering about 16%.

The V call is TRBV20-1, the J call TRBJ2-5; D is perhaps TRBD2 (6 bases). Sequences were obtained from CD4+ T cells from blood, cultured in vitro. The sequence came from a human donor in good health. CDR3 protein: CSGLDDAGRETQYF. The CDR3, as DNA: TGCAGTGGGCTAGATGATGCGGGAAGAGAGACCCAGTACTTC.